Below are 26 T cell receptor beta chains sequenced from a single sample in a study of blood T cell repertoires in COVID-19. Clones were read by immunoSEQ multiplex PCR, and TCRdb kept only the in-frame ones, dropping some. The data contain 330,000 or so clones, roughly 87% of them singletons. Sequencing was performed on PBMCs or T cells enriched from blood (not recorded which). These receptors were obtained from a woman under 40 who had recovered from COVID-19.

The chain couples TRBV29-1 to TRBJ1-1, with unresolved D. Germline CDR1 and CDR2: SQVTM and ANQGSEA. The V end was cut by 6 bases, the J end by 10 bases, with 6 bases between. The CDR3 extends over 8 amino acids. The CDR3 sequence: CSVEGAFF. The CDR3, as DNA: TGCAGCGTAGAGGGAGCTTTCTTT.

J is TRBJ2-7 and V is TRBV14; D is perhaps TRBD1 (5 bases). Trimming stripped 1 base from V and 0 bases from J, with 10 bases between. Germline V gives CDR1 SGHDN, CDR2 FVKESK. The CDR3 totals 15 residues. DNA for the CDR3: TGTGCCAGCAGCCAAGCTGGGGCCATCTCCTACGAGCAGTACTTC. Translated, it gives CASSQAGAISYEQYF. Full variable domain (remainder filled in from reference TRBV14 and TRBJ2-7): EAGVTQFPSHSVIEKGQTVTLRCDPISGHDNLYWYRRVMGKEIKFLLHFVKESKQDESGMPNNRFLAERTGGTYSTLKVQPAELEDSGVYFCASSQAGAISYEQYFGPGTRLTVT.

The gene calls are TRBV12-3 or TRBV12-4 and TRBJ1-2; a possible D gene is TRBD1 (5 bases). This CDR3 spans 12 amino acids. V lost 6 bases, J lost 7 bases, and 12 bases lay in between. The CDR3 protein is CASRTGTAGYTF. The CDR3 region has the DNA TGTGCCAGCAGAACCGGGACTGCTGGCTACACCTTC.

The gene calls are TRBV5-8 and TRBJ1-5; TRBD1 matches at 10 bases. Germline V gives CDR1 SGHTS, CDR2 YDEGEE. V gave up 4 bases and J gave up 6 bases; unmatched junction bases: 7. This CDR3 is 15 amino acids long. Here the CDR3 reads CASSPGTGEGQPQHF. CDR3 nucleotides: TGTGCCAGCAGCCCCGGGACAGGGGAGGGTCAGCCCCAGCATTTT.

The chain links TRBV5-5 to TRBJ2-7; 8 nucleotides align to TRBD1. Germline CDR1 reads SGHKS; CDR2 reads YYEKEE (reference sequence). This CDR3 is 16 amino acids long. The junction had 11 bases not matched to a gene; V was cut back by 4 bases and J by 2 bases. The CDR3 DNA is TGTGCCAGCAGCCGTGCTGGACAGGGCAATCCCTACGAGCAGTACTTC. It yields the protein CASSRAGQGNPYEQYF.

The V gene is TRBV5-5, the J gene TRBJ2-1, with TRBD2 matching 12 bases. The V gene's germline CDR1 is SGHKS and CDR2 YYEKEE (reference sequence). Losses at the gene ends were 4 bases for V and 8 bases for J; bases not matched to a gene: 16. CDR3 length: 18 residues. CDR3 nucleotides: TGTGCCAGCAGCCCTGCTAATCGACTAGCGGGAGTTCTAGATGAGCAGTTCTTC. This translates into CASSPANRLAGVLDEQFF.

This chain joins TRBV28 and TRBJ1-2, with D uncertain. Germline loops: CDR1 MDHEN, CDR2 SYDVKM. The CDR3 length is 12 residues. Trimming took off 3 bases at V and 2 bases at J, with 4 bases between the two ends. CDR3 in DNA: TGTGCCAGCAGTTTGGAGAACTATGGCTACACCTTC. Translated: CASSLENYGYTF.

The chain has TRBV2 and TRBJ2-1; 12 bases are shared with TRBD2. Germline CDR1 reads SNHLY; CDR2 reads FYNNEI. This CDR3 is built from 18 residues. The trim removed 1 base at V and 0 bases at J, leaving 4 bases unmatched. The CDR3 reads CASSEVGLAGSSYNEQFF. The CDR3, as DNA: TGTGCCAGCAGTGAAGTGGGACTAGCGGGCAGCTCCTACAATGAGCAGTTCTTC.

A note on this clone: Other DNA variants within this sample encode the same CDR3. This rearrangement joins TRBV5-1 to TRBJ1-5, with TRBD1 identical over 7 bases. The CDR3 has 15 amino acids. J lost 0 bases, V lost 3 bases, and 3 bases had no gene match. Germline CDR1 and CDR2: SGHRS and YFSETQ. CDR3 bases: TGCGCCAGCAGCTCTGGGACAGATAGCAATCAGCCCCAGCATTTT. Translated, it gives CASSSGTDSNQPQHF.

The chain joins TRBV19 to TRBJ2-6, with no clear D. V shed 5 bases and J shed 0 bases, with 11 bases lying between them. CDR1 and CDR2 (germline): LNHDA, SQIVND (reference sequence). This CDR3 is 16 amino acids long. The CDR3 DNA reads TGTGCCAGTAGTGTGACTGTCAACTCTGGGGCCAACGTCCTGACTTTC. Protein: CASSVTVNSGANVLTF.

The DNA of the CDR3 is TGTGCCAGCAGCCTAGTCCCGGGACAGGGTTGGGCCTACGAGCAGTACTTC. Translated, it gives CASSLVPGQGWAYEQYF. V and J are TRBV7-9 and TRBJ2-7, with TRBD1 identical over 9 bases. V was clipped by 5 bases and J by 2 bases; unmatched bases: 13. Germline V gene data show CDR1 as SEHNR and CDR2 as FQNEAQ (reference sequence). The CDR3 runs to 17 residues.

The CDR3 DNA reads as TGCGCCAGCAGCCAAGATCCGGGGAGAGCCTTCGAGCAGTACTTC. Its protein is CASSQDPGRAFEQYF. The chain employs TRBV4-1 and TRBJ2-7; a possible D gene is TRBD2 (5 bases). The CDR3 loop spans 15 amino acids. Germline CDR1 reads MGHRA; CDR2 reads YSYEKL. Trimming left V 0 bases short and J 6 bases short, with 15 bases between.

V is TRBV2 and J is TRBJ2-2; TRBD1 matches 10 bases. Germline V gene sequence: CDR1 SNHLY, CDR2 FYNNEI. The CDR3 covers 15 residues. J lost 5 bases, V lost 8 bases, and 8 bases had no gene match. The CDR3 reads CASARDRGETGELFF. The CDR3 nucleotides are TGTGCCAGCGCCCGGGACAGGGGAGAAACCGGGGAGCTGTTTTTT.

This chain links TRBV2 with TRBJ2-7, with TRBD1 identical over 9 bases. CDR1 is SNHLY and CDR2 is FYNNEI in the germline V gene. V was clipped by 3 bases and J by 3 bases; unmatched bases: 12. This CDR3 comprises 17 residues. The CDR3 coding sequence is TGTGCCAGCAGTGATGGGTCACAGGGGGCAAGAGGCTACGAGCAGTACTTC. Its translation: CASSDGSQGARGYEQYF. Full variable domain (remainder filled in from reference TRBV2 and TRBJ2-7): EPEVTQTPSHQVTQMGQEVILRCVPISNHLYFYWYRQILGQKVEFLVSFYNNEISEKSEIFDDQFSVERPDGSNFTLKIRSTKLEDSAMYFCASSDGSQGARGYEQYFGPGTRLTVT.

The J gene is TRBJ2-3, the V gene TRBV5-4; 8 nucleotides match TRBD2. V lost 5 bases to trimming and J lost 2 bases; unmatched junction nucleotides: 13. This CDR3 region has 17 residues. Germline CDR1 SGHNT, CDR2 YYREEE (reference sequence). The CDR3 sequence: CASRLNGGAGNTDTQYF. The CDR3 DNA reads TGTGCCAGCAGACTCAACGGGGGGGCCGGGAACACAGATACGCAGTATTTT.

The V gene is TRBV13, the J gene TRBJ2-7, with a possible D match to TRBD1 (6 bases). The CDR3 sequence is 13 residues long. Looked up from germline, CDR1 is PRHDT and CDR2 is FYEKMQ (reference sequence). V shed 5 bases and J shed 3 bases, with 11 bases lying between them. The CDR3 bases are TGTGCCAGCAGCCCTGAGACAGGCTACGAGCAGTACTTC. It encodes CASSPETGYEQYF.

The chain employs TRBV4-1 and TRBJ2-7, with 8 bases that match TRBD1. The CDR3 is 14 amino acids. V was pared by 1 base and J by 6 bases, with 5 bases of the junction left unmatched. Germline V CDR1 and CDR2: MGHRA, YSYEKL. CDR3 nucleotide sequence: TGCGCCAGCAGCCAAGGGGGACAGGTCGGCGAGCAGTACTTC. It is translated as CASSQGGQVGEQYF.

This clone has only one observation. V and J are TRBV4-1 and TRBJ2-2, with D maybe TRBD1 (6 bases). The germline V gene has CDR1 MGHRA and CDR2 YSYEKL. Trimming took off 3 bases at V and 4 bases at J, with 9 bases between the two ends. The CDR3 runs to 14 residues. CDR3 bases: TGCGCCAGCAGCCATCTAGGGGGCACCGGGGAGCTGTTTTTT. It translates to CASSHLGGTGELFF.

This clone was found a few times. The chain is built from TRBV30 and TRBJ1-3; no firm D call. Germline V gene sequence: CDR1 GTSNPN, CDR2 SVGIG (reference sequence). The CDR3 totals 13 residues. Trimming cost V 4 bases and J 0 bases, with 7 bases left between them. CDR3: CAWKLSSGNTIYF. CDR3 nucleotide sequence: TGTGCCTGGAAATTGAGCTCTGGAAACACCATATATTTT.

V and J are TRBV10-2 and TRBJ1-2; TRBD1 aligns across 7 bases. V lost 6 bases and J lost 1; bases outside the gene matches: 5. The CDR3 extends over 14 amino acids. Germline CDR1 and CDR2: WSHSY and SAAADI. The CDR3 here is CASRPGQNNYGYTF. The CDR3 nucleotides read TGCGCCAGCAGACCGGGACAGAATAACTATGGCTACACCTTC.

The rearrangement links TRBV6-5 to TRBJ1-2; maybe TRBD1 (6 bases). Germline V gene data show CDR1 as MNHEY and CDR2 as SVGAGI. With 7 bases removed from V and 5 bases from J, the gap between germline ends came to 17 bases. The CDR3 spans 14 residues. The CDR3 loop reads CASTSGVGKYGYTF. As DNA, the CDR3 is TGTGCCAGCACTTCAGGGGTGGGGAAGTATGGCTACACCTTC.

The gene calls are TRBV5-8 and TRBJ1-1; D unclear. V was cut by 2 bases and J by 5 bases, with 13 bases left in between. The V gene's germline CDR1 is SGHTS and CDR2 YDEGEE. The CDR3 sequence is 14 residues long. The CDR3 loop is CASSFGGQETEAFF. DNA for the CDR3: TGTGCCAGCAGCTTTGGAGGGCAGGAAACTGAAGCTTTCTTT.

The gene calls are TRBV5-1 and TRBJ2-1, with a tentative D call TRBD1 (5 bases). With 4 bases removed from V and 8 bases from J, the gap between germline ends came to 13 bases. This CDR3 region has 13 residues. Germline V gene sequence: CDR1 SGHRS, CDR2 YFSETQ. CDR3 coding DNA: TGCGCCAGCAGCGCGCAGGGATCGGATGAGCAGTTCTTC. It encodes CASSAQGSDEQFF.

The table lists this clone with a count of one. The rearrangement joins TRBV19 to TRBJ2-1; TRBD2 matches 8 bases. Germline lookup yields CDR1 LNHDA and CDR2 SQIVND (reference sequence). The CDR3 contains 17 residues. V lost 4 bases, J lost 5 bases, and 13 bases stayed unmatched. In nucleotides, the CDR3 is TGTGCCAGTAGTACCTCACTCGCGGGGGGCCTGAACAATGAGCAGTTCTTC. This gives the protein CASSTSLAGGLNNEQFF.

The chain joins TRBV5-1 to TRBJ2-5, with D possibly TRBD2 on 6 matching bases. The V gene lost 4 bases and the J gene lost 2 bases, with 15 bases spanning the gap. Germline V gene lookup returns CDR1 SGHRS and CDR2 YFSETQ. The CDR3 loop spans 15 amino acids. CDR3 sequence (DNA): TGCGCCAGCAGCCTAGGGACTCTAATTCAAGAGACCCAGTACTTC. It encodes CASSLGTLIQETQYF.

J is TRBJ1-1 and V is TRBV7-8; 8 bases align to TRBD1. V dropped 10 bases and J dropped 1; count of bases not matched to a gene: 11. This CDR3 contains 15 residues. The germline V gene encodes CDR1 SGHVS and CDR2 FQNEAQ. CDR3 sequence: CAILPGGGGNTEAFF. In nucleotides, the CDR3 is TGTGCCATCCTTCCAGGGGGCGGGGGGAACACTGAAGCTTTCTTT.